This T cell receptor (beta chain) appears in the sequencing data of a study of regulatory T cells in long-lasting Graves disease. According to the study, TCR beta libraries were built with iRepertoire HTBI primers and CDR3-region Arm-PCR. TCRdb recomputed calls from the multiplex PCR reads with MiXCR, one row per CDR3 protein. The data show 350,000 to 450,000 distinct CDR3 sequences, about 15% seen once. Specified time point: newly diagnosed GD, antithyroid drugs for less than 3 months. RNA from PBMCs was the source of the TCR library. V lost 4 bases and J 2 bases, leaving 11 bases between the germline ends. The CDR3 contains 14 residues. CDR1 and CDR2 from the germline V gene are MNHGY and SVAAGI. This clonotype was detected ten times or more. These data were likewise used in another study, on T cells in Graves' hyperthyroidism and ophthalmopathy. From that study: Before onset, by a median of around six months, the model predicted ophthalmopathy.

Material: peripheral blood mononuclear cells (PBMCs), obtained at new diagnosis, from a patient treated with antithyroid drugs. The source is a woman aged 25 to 39 with Graves disease. The gene calls are TRBV6-9 and TRBJ1-2; TRBD1 is a possible D gene (6 bases). The chain's CDR3 is CASSSEDSNYGYTF. The CDR3 DNA reads as TGTGCCAGCAGTTCAGAGGACAGCAACTATGGCTACACCTTC.